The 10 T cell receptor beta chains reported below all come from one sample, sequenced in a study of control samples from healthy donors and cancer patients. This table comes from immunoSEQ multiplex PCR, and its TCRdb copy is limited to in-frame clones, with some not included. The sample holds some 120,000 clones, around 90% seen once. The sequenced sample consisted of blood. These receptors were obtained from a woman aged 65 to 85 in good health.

The CDR3: CASSYTYETQYF. The CDR3 DNA sequence: TGCGCCAGCAGCTATACATACGAGACCCAGTACTTC. This chain uses TRBV5-1 with TRBJ2-5; D call uncertain. The CDR3 consists of 12 residues. Per germline, CDR1 SGHRS and CDR2 YFSETQ. Trimming removed 3 bases at V and 5 bases at J, with 8 bases between.

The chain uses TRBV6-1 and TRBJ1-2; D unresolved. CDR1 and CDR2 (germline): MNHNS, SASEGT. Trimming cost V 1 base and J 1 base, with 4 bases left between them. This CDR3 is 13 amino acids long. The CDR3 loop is CASSEGFNYGYTF. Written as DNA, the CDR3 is TGTGCCAGCAGTGAAGGGTTTAACTATGGCTACACCTTC.

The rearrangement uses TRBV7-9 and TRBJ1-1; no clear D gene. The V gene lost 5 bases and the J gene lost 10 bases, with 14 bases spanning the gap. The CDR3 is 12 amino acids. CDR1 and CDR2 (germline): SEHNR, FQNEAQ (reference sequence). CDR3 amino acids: CASSDGPGGAFF. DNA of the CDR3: TGTGCCAGCAGCGACGGTCCAGGAGGAGCTTTCTTT.

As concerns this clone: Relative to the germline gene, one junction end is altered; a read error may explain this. The DNA for the CDR3 is TGTGCTAGCAGCTTCGGGGGAAGCGGGGGGGCGCAAGAGACCCAGTACTTC. This encodes CASSFGGSGGAQETQYF. The chain carries TRBV7-7 and TRBJ2-5, with 10 positions matching TRBD2. CDR1 is SSHAT, CDR2 FNYEAQ, per germline (reference sequence). The CDR3 runs to 17 residues. Combining the CDR3 with reference TRBV7-7 and TRBJ2-5 gives the whole variable domain GAGVSQSPRYKVTKRGQDVTLRCDPISSHATLYWYQQALGQGPEFLTYFNYEAQPDKSGLPSDRFSAERPEGSISTLTIQRTEQRDSAMYRCASSFGGSGGAQETQYFGPGTRLLVL.

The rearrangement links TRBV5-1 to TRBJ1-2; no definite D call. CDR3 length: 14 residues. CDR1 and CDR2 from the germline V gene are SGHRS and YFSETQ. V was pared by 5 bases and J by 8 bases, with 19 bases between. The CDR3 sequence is CASRSDTALPGYTF. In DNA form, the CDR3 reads TGCGCCAGCAGATCTGACACGGCTCTTCCAGGCTACACCTTC. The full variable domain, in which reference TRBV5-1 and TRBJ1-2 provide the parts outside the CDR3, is KAGVTQTPRYLIKTRGQQVTLSCSPISGHRSVSWYQQTPGQGLQFLFEYFSETQRNKGNFPGRFSGRQFSNSRSEMNVSTLELGDSALYLCASRSDTALPGYTFGSGTRLTVV.

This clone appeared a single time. CDR3 DNA: TGCGCCAGCAGCTTAGGCGGGACAGAAAATCAGCCCCAGCATTTT. This encodes CASSLGGTENQPQHF. This chain connects TRBV5-1 to TRBJ1-5, with 7 bases lining up with TRBD1. The junction had 6 bases not matched to a gene; V was cut back by 2 bases and J by 4 bases. This CDR3 comprises 15 residues. Germline V gene sequence: CDR1 SGHRS, CDR2 YFSETQ.

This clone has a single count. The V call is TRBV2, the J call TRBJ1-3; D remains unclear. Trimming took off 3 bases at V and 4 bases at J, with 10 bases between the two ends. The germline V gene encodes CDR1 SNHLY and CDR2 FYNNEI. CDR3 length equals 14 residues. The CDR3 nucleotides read TGTGCCAGCAGTGACAGGTTTTCCGGAAACACCATATATTTT. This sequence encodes CASSDRFSGNTIYF.

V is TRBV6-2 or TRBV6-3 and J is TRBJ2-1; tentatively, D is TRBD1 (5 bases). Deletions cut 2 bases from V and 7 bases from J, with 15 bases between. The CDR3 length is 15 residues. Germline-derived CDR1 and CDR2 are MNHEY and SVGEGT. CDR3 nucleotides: TGTGCCAGCAGTTACGAGGCAGGGAATAGGAATGAGCAGTTCTTC. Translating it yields CASSYEAGNRNEQFF.

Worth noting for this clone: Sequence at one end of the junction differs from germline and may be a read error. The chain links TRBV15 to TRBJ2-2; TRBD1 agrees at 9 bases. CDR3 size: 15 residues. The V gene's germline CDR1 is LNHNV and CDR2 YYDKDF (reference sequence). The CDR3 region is CATSTDRGNAGELFF. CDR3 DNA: TGTGCCACCAGCACCGACAGGGGGAACGCCGGGGAGCTGTTTTTT.

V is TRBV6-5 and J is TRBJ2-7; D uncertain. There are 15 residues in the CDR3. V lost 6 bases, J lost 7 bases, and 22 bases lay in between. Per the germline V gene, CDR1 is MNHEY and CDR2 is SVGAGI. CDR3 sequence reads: CASRRGTANFGEQYF. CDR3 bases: TGTGCCAGCAGGAGAGGTACAGCTAACTTTGGGGAGCAGTACTTC.